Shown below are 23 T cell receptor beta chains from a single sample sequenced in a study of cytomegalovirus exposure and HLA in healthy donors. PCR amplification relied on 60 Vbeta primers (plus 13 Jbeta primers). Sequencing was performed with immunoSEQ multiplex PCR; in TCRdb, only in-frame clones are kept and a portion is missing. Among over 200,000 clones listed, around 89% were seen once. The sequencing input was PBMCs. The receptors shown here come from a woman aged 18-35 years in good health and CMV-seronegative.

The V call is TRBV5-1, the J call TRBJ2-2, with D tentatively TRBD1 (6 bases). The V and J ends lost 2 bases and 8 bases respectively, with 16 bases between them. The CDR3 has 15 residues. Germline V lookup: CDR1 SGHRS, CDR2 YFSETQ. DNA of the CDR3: TGCGCCAGCAGCTTTGCCAGTAGGGGGAGTGGGGAGCTGTTTTTT. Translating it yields CASSFASRGSGELFF.

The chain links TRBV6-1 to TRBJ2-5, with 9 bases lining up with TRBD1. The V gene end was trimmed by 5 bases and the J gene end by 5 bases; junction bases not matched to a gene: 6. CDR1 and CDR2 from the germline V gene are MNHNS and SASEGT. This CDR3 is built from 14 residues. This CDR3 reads CASSREQGAETQYF. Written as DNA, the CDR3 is TGTGCCAGCAGTAGAGAACAGGGGGCCGAGACCCAGTACTTC.

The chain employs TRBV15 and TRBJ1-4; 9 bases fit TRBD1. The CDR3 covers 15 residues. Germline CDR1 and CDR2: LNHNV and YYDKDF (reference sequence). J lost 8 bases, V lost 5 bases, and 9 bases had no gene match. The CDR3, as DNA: TGTGCCACCAGCTCCCGGACAGGGGAAGGGGAAAAACTGTTTTTT. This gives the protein CATSSRTGEGEKLFF. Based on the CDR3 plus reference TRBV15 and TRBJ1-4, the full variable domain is DAMVIQNPRYQVTQFGKPVTLSCSQTLNHNVMYWYQQKSSQAPKLLFHYYDKDFNNEADTPDNFQSRRPNTSFCFLDIRSPGLGDTAMYLCATSSRTGEGEKLFFGSGTQLSVL.

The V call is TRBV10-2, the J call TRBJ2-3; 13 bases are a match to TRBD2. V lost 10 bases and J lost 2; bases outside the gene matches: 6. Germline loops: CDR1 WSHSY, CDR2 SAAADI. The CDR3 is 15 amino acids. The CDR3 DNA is TGCGCCACGACCGGGACTAGCGGGGACACAGATACGCAGTATTTT. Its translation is CATTGTSGDTDTQYF.

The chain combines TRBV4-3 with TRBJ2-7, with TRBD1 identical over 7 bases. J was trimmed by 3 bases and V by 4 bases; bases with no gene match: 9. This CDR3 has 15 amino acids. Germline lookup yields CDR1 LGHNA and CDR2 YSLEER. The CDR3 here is CASSRLGRDSYEQYF. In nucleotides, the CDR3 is TGCGCCAGCAGCCGCCTAGGCCGGGACAGCTACGAGCAGTACTTC.

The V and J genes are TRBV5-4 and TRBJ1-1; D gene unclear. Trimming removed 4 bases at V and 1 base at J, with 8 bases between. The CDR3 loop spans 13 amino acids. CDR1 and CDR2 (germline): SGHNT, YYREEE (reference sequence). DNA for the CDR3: TGTGCCAGCAGCCCTGAGCGGAACACTGAAGCTTTCTTT. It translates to CASSPERNTEAFF.

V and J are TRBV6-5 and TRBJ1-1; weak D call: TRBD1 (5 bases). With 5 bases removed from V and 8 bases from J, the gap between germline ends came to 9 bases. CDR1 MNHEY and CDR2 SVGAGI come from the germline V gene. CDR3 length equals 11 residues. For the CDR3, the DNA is TGTGCCAGCAGTGCCCCAGGGGAAGCTTTCTTT. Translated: CASSAPGEAFF.

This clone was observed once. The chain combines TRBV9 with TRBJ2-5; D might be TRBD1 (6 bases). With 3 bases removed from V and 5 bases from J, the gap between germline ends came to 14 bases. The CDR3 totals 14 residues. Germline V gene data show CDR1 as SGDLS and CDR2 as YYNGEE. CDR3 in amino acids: CASSEGVVGETQYF. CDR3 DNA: TGTGCCAGCAGCGAGGGGGTTGTAGGGGAGACCCAGTACTTC.

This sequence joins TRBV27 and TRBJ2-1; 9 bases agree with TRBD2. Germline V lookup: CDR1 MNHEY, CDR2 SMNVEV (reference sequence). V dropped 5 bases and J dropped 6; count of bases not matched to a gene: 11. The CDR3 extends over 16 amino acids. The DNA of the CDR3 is TGTGCCAGCAGTCCGTTAGCGGGAGTATCGAGCAATGAGCAGTTCTTC. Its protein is CASSPLAGVSSNEQFF.

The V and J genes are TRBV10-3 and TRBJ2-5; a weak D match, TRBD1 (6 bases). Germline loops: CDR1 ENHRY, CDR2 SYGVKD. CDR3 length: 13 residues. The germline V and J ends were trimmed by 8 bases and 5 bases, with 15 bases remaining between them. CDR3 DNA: TGTGCCATCTCTTTACAGGGCGGCGAGACCCAGTACTTC. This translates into CAISLQGGETQYF.

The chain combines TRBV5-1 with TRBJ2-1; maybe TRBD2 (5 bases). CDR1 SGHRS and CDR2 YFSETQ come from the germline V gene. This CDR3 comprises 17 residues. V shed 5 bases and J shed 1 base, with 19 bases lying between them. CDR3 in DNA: TGCGCCAGCAGTGAGGCCCCGGGCGGAGGATCCTACAATGAGCAGTTCTTC. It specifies CASSEAPGGGSYNEQFF.

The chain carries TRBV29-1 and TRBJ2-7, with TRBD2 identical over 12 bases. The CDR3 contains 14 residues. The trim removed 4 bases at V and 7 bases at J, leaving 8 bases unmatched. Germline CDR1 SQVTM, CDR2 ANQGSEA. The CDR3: CSVGFRLAGGEQYF. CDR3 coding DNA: TGCAGCGTTGGTTTCCGGCTAGCGGGAGGGGAGCAGTACTTC.

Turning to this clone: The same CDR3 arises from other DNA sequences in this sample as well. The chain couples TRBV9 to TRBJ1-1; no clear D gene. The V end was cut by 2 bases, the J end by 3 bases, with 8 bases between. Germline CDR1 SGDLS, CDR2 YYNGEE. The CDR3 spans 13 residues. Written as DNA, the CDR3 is TGTGCCAGCAGCGTCGGCGGGGACACTGAAGCTTTCTTT. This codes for CASSVGGDTEAFF.

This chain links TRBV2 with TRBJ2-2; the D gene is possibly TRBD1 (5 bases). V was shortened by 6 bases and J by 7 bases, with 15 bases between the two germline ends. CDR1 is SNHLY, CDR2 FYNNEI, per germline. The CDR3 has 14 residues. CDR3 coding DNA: TGTGCCAGCAGAGAATGGACGGACAACGGGGAGCTGTTTTTT. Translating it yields CASREWTDNGELFF.

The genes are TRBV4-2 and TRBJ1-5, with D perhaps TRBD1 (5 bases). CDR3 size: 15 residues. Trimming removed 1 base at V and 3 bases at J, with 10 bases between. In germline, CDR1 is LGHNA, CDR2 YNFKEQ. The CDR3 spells CASSQVQGPNQPQHF. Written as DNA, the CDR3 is TGTGCCAGCAGCCAAGTCCAGGGCCCCAATCAGCCCCAGCATTTT.

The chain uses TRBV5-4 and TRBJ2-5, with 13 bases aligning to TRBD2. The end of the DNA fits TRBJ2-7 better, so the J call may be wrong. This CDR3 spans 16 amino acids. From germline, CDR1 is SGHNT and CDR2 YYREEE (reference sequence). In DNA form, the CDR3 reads TGTGCCAGCAGCTTGGGGACTAGCGGGAGTATCTACGAGCAGTACTTC. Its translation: CASSLGTSGSIYEQYF.

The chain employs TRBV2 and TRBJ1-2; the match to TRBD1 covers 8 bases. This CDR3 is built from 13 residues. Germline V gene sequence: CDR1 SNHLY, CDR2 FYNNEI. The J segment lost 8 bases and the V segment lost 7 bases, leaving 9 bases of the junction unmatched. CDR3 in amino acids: CASTPTGVRGYTF. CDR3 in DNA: TGTGCCAGCACCCCGACAGGGGTTAGGGGCTACACCTTC.

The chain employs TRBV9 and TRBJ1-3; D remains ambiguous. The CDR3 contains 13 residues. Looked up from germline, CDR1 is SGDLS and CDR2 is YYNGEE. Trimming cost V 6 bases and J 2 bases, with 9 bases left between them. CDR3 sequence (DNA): TGTGCCAGCACCAAGACAACTGGAAACACCATATATTTT. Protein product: CASTKTTGNTIYF.

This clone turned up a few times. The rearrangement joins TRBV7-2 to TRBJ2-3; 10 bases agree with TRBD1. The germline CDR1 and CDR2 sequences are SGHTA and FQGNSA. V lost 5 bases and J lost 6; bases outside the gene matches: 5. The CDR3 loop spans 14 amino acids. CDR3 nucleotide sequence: TGTGCCAGCAGCCAGACAGGGGGCAGTGATACGCAGTATTTT. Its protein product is CASSQTGGSDTQYF.

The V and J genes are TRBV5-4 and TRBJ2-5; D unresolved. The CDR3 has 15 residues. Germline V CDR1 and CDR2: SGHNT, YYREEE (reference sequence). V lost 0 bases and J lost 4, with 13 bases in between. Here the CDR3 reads CASSLDSPRSETQYF. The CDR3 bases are TGTGCCAGCAGCTTGGATAGCCCAAGATCAGAGACCCAGTACTTC. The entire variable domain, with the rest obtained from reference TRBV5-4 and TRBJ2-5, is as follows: ETGVTQSPTHLIKTRGQQVTLRCSSQSGHNTVSWYQQALGQGPQFIFQYYREEENGRGNFPPRFSGLQFPNYSSELNVNALELDDSALYLCASSLDSPRSETQYFGPGTRLLVL.

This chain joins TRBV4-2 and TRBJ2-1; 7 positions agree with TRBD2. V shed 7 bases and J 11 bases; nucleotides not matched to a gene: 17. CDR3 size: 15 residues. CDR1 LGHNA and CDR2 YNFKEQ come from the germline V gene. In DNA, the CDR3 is TGTGCCAGCACCCATGAGAGCGGGGCCCTGTTTCAGCAGTTCTTC. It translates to CASTHESGALFQQFF.

CDR3 bases: TGTGCCAGCAGTTTAGGGGGCGAGGGACCCCAGCATTTT. This translates into CASSLGGEGPQHF. V usage is TRBV28 and J usage is TRBJ1-5; D might be TRBD1 (6 bases). This CDR3 has 13 amino acids. Trimming pared 2 bases from V and 10 bases from J, leaving 12 bases between. Looked up from germline, CDR1 is MDHEN and CDR2 is SYDVKM. Together with reference TRBV28 and TRBJ1-5, the CDR3 gives the full variable domain: DVKVTQSSRYLVKRTGEKVFLECVQDMDHENMFWYRQDPGLGLRLIYFSYDVKMKEKGDIPEGYSVSREKKERFSLILESASTNQTSMYLCASSLGGEGPQHFGDGTRLSIL.

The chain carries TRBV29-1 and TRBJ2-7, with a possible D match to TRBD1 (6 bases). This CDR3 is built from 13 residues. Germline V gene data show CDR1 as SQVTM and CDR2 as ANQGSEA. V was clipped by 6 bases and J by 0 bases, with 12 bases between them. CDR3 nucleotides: TGCAGCGTACTAGGACAGCTCTCCTACGAGCAGTACTTC. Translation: CSVLGQLSYEQYF.